The 16 T cell receptor beta chains presented below share a single source sample, sequenced in a study of OX40 agonist ivuxolimab in advanced cancers. The library was made by the immunoSEQ multiplex PCR assay. TCRdb took this table from immuneACCESS and kept in-frame rearrangements with V and J called. Such tables lack part of the clones; where checked against another copy, unresolved V genes explain under half of the gap, and the rest is unexplained. In all, the sample holds nearly 80,000 clones, and roughly 86% of those were seen once. Of the sample, 20% to 25% falls within the top ten clones. Specimen: CD4+ or CD8+ T cells sorted from blood, collected in a trial of the OX40 agonist ivuxolimab. The source of these receptors is an adult with an advanced solid tumor such as melanoma, head and neck, liver or kidney cancer.

CDR3: CASAPTGRSSYEQYF. The CDR3 nucleotides are TGTGCCAGCGCCCCGACAGGGAGGAGCTCCTACGAGCAGTACTTC. The chain uses TRBV27 and TRBJ2-7, with D perhaps TRBD1 (7 bases). CDR1 MNHEY and CDR2 SMNVEV come from the germline V gene (reference sequence). With 8 bases removed from V and 0 bases from J, the gap between germline ends came to 17 bases. This CDR3 has 15 residues.

The DNA of the CDR3 is TGTGCCAGCAGCGACCGCGGAGGGGGGAATGAAAAACTGTTTTTT. Amino acids: CASSDRGGGNEKLFF. V and J are TRBV4-2 and TRBJ1-4; D may be TRBD1 (6 bases). Trimming removed 5 bases at V and 5 bases at J, with 15 bases between. CDR1 LGHNA and CDR2 YNFKEQ come from the germline V gene. The length of the CDR3 is 15 residues.

A single count supports this clone. V and J are TRBV18 and TRBJ2-7; 12 positions match TRBD2. The CDR3 length is 17 residues. V shed 6 bases, J shed 3 bases, and the junction held 12 bases outside the gene matches. The germline V gene encodes CDR1 KGHSH and CDR2 LQKENI. The DNA for the CDR3 is TGTGCCAGCTCGGCACTAGCGGGAGGAGTAACGGGCTACGAGCAGTACTTC. Translating it yields CASSALAGGVTGYEQYF.

This clone was seen only once. The chain recombines TRBV9 with TRBJ2-6, with D perhaps TRBD1 or TRBD2 (5 bases each). Germline V gives CDR1 SGDLS, CDR2 YYNGEE. V was pared by 4 bases and J by 0 bases, with 17 bases between. The CDR3 loop spans 18 amino acids. The CDR3 sequence is CASSPHDGGTSGANVLTF. Written as DNA, the CDR3 is TGTGCCAGCAGCCCCCACGATGGGGGTACCTCTGGGGCCAACGTCCTGACTTTC.

This chain uses TRBV28 with TRBJ2-7, with 8 bases identical to TRBD1. Germline V gene sequence: CDR1 MDHEN, CDR2 SYDVKM. The CDR3 runs to 14 residues. V gave up 1 base and J gave up 6 bases; unmatched junction bases: 5. The CDR3 DNA follows: TGTGCCAGCAGTTTATTTCAGGGGGCTAGCGAGCAGTACTTC. Translation gives CASSLFQGASEQYF.

This clone is labeled medium-sized (0.01 to 0.1%). The chain joins TRBV2 to TRBJ2-2, with no clear D. Trimming removed 2 bases from V and 4 bases from J, with 8 bases in between. The CDR3 loop spans 14 amino acids. The germline V gene encodes CDR1 SNHLY and CDR2 FYNNEI. This chain's CDR3 is CASSERAGTGELFF. As DNA, the CDR3 is TGTGCCAGCAGTGAAAGGGCCGGCACCGGGGAGCTGTTTTTT.

This chain connects TRBV5-1 to TRBJ2-5; the D call may be TRBD1 or TRBD2 (5 bases each). The CDR3 spans 16 residues. Trimming removed 0 bases at V and 5 bases at J, with 17 bases between. CDR1 and CDR2 from the germline V gene are SGHRS and YFSETQ. The CDR3 sequence is CASSLVGDVTRETQYF. The CDR3 nucleotides are TGCGCCAGCAGCTTGGTTGGGGACGTAACACGGGAGACCCAGTACTTC.

The chain employs TRBV6-1 and TRBJ1-2; 10 nucleotides agree with TRBD1. This CDR3 region has 14 residues. Germline values: CDR1 MNHNS, CDR2 SASEGT. J lost 7 bases, V lost 6 bases, and 8 bases had no gene match. This chain's CDR3 is CASRTSGTGVGYTF. The DNA of the CDR3 is TGTGCCAGCAGGACTTCCGGGACAGGGGTTGGCTACACCTTC.

The rearrangement joins TRBV28 to TRBJ2-2, with D possibly TRBD2 on 7 matching bases. The V end was cut by 8 bases, the J end by 5 bases, with 15 bases between. The CDR3 runs to 14 residues. Germline V gene data show CDR1 as MDHEN and CDR2 as SYDVKM. CDR3 sequence: CASGGEGGTGELFF. For the CDR3, the DNA is TGTGCCAGCGGAGGGGAGGGGGGAACCGGGGAGCTGTTTTTT.

This sequence joins TRBV5-1 and TRBJ2-1; the match to TRBD2 covers 7 bases. After removal of 6 bases from V and 4 bases from J, the junction contained 7 bases not matched to a gene. The CDR3 runs to 14 residues. The germline V gene has CDR1 SGHRS and CDR2 YFSETQ. The CDR3 region is CASKDRAGYNEQFF. As DNA, the CDR3 is TGCGCCAGCAAGGACCGAGCGGGATACAATGAGCAGTTCTTC. Variable domain in full (rest from reference TRBV5-1 and TRBJ2-1): KAGVTQTPRYLIKTRGQQVTLSCSPISGHRSVSWYQQTPGQGLQFLFEYFSETQRNKGNFPGRFSGRQFSNSRSEMNVSTLELGDSALYLCASKDRAGYNEQFFGPGTRLTVL.

The chain is built from TRBV7-9 and TRBJ2-7, with TRBD1 as a possible D gene (5 bases). Trimming pared 3 bases from V and 0 bases from J, leaving 9 bases between. The CDR3 contains 14 residues. Germline CDR1 and CDR2: SEHNR and FQNEAQ (reference sequence). The CDR3 region is CASSFPDSSYEQYF. The CDR3 DNA follows: TGTGCCAGCAGCTTCCCCGACAGCTCCTACGAGCAGTACTTC.

As regards this clone: Sequence at one end of the junction differs from germline and may be a read error. The chain links TRBV7-2 to TRBJ2-3, with TRBD2 identical over 7 bases. Germline V gene sequence: CDR1 SGHTA, CDR2 FQGNSA. There are 15 residues in the CDR3. As DNA, the CDR3 is TGTGCCAGCAGATTAGTGGGAGGGTTCACAGATACGCAGTATTTT. As protein: CASRLVGGFTDTQYF.

The chain joins TRBV18 to TRBJ2-7; 8 nucleotides line up with TRBD2. The V gene end was trimmed by 3 bases and the J gene end by 4 bases; junction bases not matched to a gene: 5. Germline assignment: CDR1 KGHSH and CDR2 LQKENI. The CDR3 loop spans 14 amino acids. Here the CDR3 DNA reads TGTGCCAGCTCACCCTCCCGGGGGGGGTACGAGCAGTACTTC. As protein: CASSPSRGGYEQYF.

The chain carries TRBV5-6 and TRBJ1-5; possibly TRBD1 for D (5 bases). Trimming removed 4 bases at V and 3 bases at J, with 17 bases between. Looked up from germline, CDR1 is SGHDT and CDR2 is YYEEEE. The CDR3 is 16 residues long. The chain's CDR3 is CASSDQTAGLNQPQHF. Here the CDR3 DNA reads TGTGCCAGCAGCGACCAGACCGCAGGGCTCAATCAGCCCCAGCATTTT.

The rearrangement uses TRBV19 and TRBJ1-1; D remains unclear. Trimming removed 6 bases at V and 0 bases at J, with 11 bases between. The germline CDR1 and CDR2 sequences are LNHDA and SQIVND (reference sequence). CDR3 length equals 14 residues. The chain's CDR3 is CASSEDGLNTEAFF. The DNA for the CDR3 is TGTGCCAGTAGCGAGGACGGATTGAACACTGAAGCTTTCTTT. Using reference TRBV19 and TRBJ1-1 for the parts outside the CDR3, the full variable domain is DGGITQSPKYLFRKEGQNVTLSCEQNLNHDAMYWYRQDPGQGLRLIYYSQIVNDFQKGDIAEGYSVSREKKESFPLTVTSAQKNPTAFYLCASSEDGLNTEAFFGQGTRLTVV.

The rearrangement joins TRBV29-1 to TRBJ2-7, with TRBD1 identical over 10 bases. The germline V gene has CDR1 SQVTM and CDR2 ANQGSEA. V lost 6 bases, J lost 6 bases, and 5 bases stayed unmatched. The CDR3 sequence is 12 residues long. CDR3 sequence reads: CSVGTGDGEQYF. The DNA of the CDR3 is TGCAGCGTGGGGACAGGGGATGGCGAGCAGTACTTC.